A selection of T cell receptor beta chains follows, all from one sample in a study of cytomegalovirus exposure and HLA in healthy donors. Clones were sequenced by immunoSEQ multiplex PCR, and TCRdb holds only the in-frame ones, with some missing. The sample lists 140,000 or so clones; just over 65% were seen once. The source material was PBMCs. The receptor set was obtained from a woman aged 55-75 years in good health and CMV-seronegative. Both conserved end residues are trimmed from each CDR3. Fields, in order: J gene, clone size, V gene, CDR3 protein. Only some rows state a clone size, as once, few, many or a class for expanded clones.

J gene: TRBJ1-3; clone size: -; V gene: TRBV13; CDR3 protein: ASSQGTAGNTIY
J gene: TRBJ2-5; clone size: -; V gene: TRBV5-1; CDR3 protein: ASSLGQGDGETQY
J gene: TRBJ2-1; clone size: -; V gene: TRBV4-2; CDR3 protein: ASSPRTSGSNNEQF
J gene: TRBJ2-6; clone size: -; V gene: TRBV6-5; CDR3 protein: ASSTTASGANVLT
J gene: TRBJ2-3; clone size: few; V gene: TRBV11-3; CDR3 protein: ASSTRGGTDTQY
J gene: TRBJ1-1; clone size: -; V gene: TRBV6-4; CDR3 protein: ASSRGVNTEAF
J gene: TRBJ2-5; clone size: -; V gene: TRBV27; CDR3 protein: ASSLAQQGMETQY
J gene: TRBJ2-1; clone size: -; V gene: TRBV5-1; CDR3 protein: ASSHGTDRNEQF
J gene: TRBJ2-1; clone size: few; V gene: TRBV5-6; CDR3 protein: ASSLGRGAYNEQF
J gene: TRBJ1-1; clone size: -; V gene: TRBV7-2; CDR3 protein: ASSFISGGANTEAF
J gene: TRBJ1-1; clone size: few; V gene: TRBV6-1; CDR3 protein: ASSVDRVNTEAF
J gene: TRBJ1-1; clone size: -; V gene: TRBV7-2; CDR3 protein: ASIEQGWTEAF
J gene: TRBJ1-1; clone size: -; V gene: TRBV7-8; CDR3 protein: ASSRGQSNTEAF
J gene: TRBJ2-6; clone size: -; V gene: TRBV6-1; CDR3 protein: ASGLVRGGANVLT
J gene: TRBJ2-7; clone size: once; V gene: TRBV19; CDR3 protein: ASTIPGSYEQY
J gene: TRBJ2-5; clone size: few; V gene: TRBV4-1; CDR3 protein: ASSQDRTSGQETQY
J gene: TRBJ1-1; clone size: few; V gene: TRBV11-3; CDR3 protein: ASSYRGRDTEAF
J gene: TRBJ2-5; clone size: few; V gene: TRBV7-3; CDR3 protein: ASSLSGGAAETQY
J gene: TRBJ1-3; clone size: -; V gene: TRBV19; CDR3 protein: ASHRDTSGNTIY
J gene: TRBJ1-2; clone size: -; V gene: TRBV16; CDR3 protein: ASSQTGILYGYT
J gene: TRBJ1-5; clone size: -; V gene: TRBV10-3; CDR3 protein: AISEGQGAGNQPQH
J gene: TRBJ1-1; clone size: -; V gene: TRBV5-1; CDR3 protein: ASSPSRRDTEAF
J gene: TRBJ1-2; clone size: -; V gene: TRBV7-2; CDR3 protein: ASSLSGTFNYGYT
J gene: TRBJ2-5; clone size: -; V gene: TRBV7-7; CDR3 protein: ASSRGTPPETQY